This T cell receptor beta chain was retrieved from a study of blood T cell repertoires in COVID-19. Across the study: Both acute and convalescent COVID-19 samples were obtained from the United States, Italy and Spain. T cells, B-cell-depleted T cells, or PBMCs supplied cDNA or gDNA.

Germline V gene data show CDR1 as MDHEN and CDR2 as SYDVKM. The V and J ends lost 7 bases and 0 bases, in that order; junction bases with no gene match: 2. CDR3 length equals 14 residues. This clone was observed a few times. The method was immunoSEQ multiplex PCR; TCRdb's version includes in-frame clones alone and lacks a portion of them. This sample has around 86,000 clones; about nine tenths occur once, and the top ten carry 4.5% to 5%. This chain connects TRBV28 to TRBJ1-3; TRBD1 matches at 8 bases. Sample: peripheral blood. The clonotype comes from a woman of 80 years or more with acute or convalescent COVID-19. CDR3 sequence reads: CASTTGGSGNTIYF. For the CDR3, the DNA is TGTGCCAGCACAACAGGGGGCTCTGGAAACACCATATATTTT.